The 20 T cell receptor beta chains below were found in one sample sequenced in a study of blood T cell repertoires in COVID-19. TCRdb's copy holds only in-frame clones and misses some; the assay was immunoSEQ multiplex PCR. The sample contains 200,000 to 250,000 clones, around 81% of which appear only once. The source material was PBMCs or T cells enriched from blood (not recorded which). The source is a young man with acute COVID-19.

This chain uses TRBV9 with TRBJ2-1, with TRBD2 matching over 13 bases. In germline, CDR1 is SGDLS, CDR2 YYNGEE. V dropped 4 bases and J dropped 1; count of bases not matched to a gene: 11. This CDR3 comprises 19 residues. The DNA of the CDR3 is TGTGCCAGCAGCCCAAGGACTAGCGGGGGCCTGGGGTCCTACAATGAGCAGTTCTTC. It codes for CASSPRTSGGLGSYNEQFF.

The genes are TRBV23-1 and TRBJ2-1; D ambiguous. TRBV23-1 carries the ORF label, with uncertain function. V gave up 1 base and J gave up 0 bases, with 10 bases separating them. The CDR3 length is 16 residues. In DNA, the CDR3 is TGCGCCAGCAGTCAATGGGCAGACAACTCCTACAATGAGCAGTTCTTC. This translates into CASSQWADNSYNEQFF.

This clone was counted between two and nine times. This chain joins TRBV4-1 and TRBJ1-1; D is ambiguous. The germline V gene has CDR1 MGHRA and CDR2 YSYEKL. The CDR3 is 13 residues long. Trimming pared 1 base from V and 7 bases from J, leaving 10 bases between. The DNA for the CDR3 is TGCGCCAGCAGCCAAGGAATAGGAGGTGAAGCTTTCTTT. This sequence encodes CASSQGIGGEAFF.

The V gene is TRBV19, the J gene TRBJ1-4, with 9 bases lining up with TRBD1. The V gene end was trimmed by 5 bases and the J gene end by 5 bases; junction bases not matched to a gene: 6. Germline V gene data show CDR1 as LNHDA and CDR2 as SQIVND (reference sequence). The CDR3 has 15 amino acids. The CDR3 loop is CASSPGQGFNEKLFF. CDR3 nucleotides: TGTGCCAGTAGTCCGGGACAGGGCTTCAATGAAAAACTGTTTTTT.

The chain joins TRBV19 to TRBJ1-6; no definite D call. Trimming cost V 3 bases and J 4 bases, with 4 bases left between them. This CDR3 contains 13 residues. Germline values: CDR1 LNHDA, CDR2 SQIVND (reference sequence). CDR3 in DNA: TGTGCCAGTAGTATCCAGTATAATTCACCCCTCCACTTT. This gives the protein CASSIQYNSPLHF. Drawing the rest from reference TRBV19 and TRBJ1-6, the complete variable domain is DGGITQSPKYLFRKEGQNVTLSCEQNLNHDAMYWYRQDPGQGLRLIYYSQIVNDFQKGDIAEGYSVSREKKESFPLTVTSAQKNPTAFYLCASSIQYNSPLHFGNGTRLTVT.

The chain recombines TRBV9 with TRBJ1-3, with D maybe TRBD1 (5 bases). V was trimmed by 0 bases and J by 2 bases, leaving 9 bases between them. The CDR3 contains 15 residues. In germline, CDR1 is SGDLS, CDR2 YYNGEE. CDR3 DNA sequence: TGTGCCAGCAGCGTAGGCGGGGCCCCTGGAAACACCATATATTTT. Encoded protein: CASSVGGAPGNTIYF.

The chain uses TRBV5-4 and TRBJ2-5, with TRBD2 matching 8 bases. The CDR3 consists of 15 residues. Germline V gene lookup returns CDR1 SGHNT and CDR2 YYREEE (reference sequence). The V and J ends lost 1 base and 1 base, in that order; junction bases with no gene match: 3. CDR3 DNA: TGTGCCAGCAGCTTGAAGCTAGCGGGCCAAGAGACCCAGTACTTC. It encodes CASSLKLAGQETQYF.

The CDR3 here is CASRGSGTGVWPQHF. CDR3 coding DNA: TGTGCCAGCAGGGGATCCGGGACAGGGGTATGGCCCCAGCATTTT. The chain joins TRBV28 to TRBJ1-5; 10 nucleotides line up with TRBD1. V was pared by 6 bases and J by 9 bases, with 11 bases of the junction left unmatched. Germline lookup yields CDR1 MDHEN and CDR2 SYDVKM. The CDR3 sequence is 15 residues long.

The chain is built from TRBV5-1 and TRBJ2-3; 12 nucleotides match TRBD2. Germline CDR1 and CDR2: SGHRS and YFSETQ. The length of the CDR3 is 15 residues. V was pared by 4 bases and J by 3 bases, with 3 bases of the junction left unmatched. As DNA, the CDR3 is TGCGCCAGCAGCCCTGGACTAGCGGGGACAGATACGCAGTATTTT. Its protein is CASSPGLAGTDTQYF. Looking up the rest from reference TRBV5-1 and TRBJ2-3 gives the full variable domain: KAGVTQTPRYLIKTRGQQVTLSCSPISGHRSVSWYQQTPGQGLQFLFEYFSETQRNKGNFPGRFSGRQFSNSRSEMNVSTLELGDSALYLCASSPGLAGTDTQYFGPGTRLTVL.

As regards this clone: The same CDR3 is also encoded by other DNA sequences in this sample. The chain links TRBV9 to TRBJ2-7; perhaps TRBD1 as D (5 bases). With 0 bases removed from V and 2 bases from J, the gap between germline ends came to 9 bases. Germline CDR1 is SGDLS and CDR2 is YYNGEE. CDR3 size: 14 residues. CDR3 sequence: CASSVGGGTYEQYF. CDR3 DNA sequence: TGTGCCAGCAGCGTAGGGGGCGGAACCTACGAGCAGTACTTC. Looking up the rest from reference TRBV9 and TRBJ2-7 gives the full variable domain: DSGVTQTPKHLITATGQRVTLRCSPRSGDLSVYWYQQSLDQGLQFLIQYYNGEERAKGNILERFSAQQFPDLHSELNLSSLELGDSALYFCASSVGGGTYEQYFGPGTRLTVT.

The CDR3 here is CASTPGGNQPQHF. CDR3 coding DNA: TGTGCCAGCACTCCGGGGGGAAATCAGCCCCAGCATTTT. The chain is built from TRBV6-5 and TRBJ1-5; a weak D match, TRBD1 (5 bases). Germline V gene lookup returns CDR1 MNHEY and CDR2 SVGAGI. The CDR3 extends over 13 amino acids. The V end was cut by 7 bases, the J end by 4 bases, with 11 bases between.

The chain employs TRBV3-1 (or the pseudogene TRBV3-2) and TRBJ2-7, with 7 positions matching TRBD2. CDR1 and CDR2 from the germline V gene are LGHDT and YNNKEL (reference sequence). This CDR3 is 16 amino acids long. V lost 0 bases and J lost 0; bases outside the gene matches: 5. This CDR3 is CASSQDGGVYSYEQYF. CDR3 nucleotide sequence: TGTGCCAGCAGCCAAGATGGGGGGGTATACTCCTACGAGCAGTACTTC.

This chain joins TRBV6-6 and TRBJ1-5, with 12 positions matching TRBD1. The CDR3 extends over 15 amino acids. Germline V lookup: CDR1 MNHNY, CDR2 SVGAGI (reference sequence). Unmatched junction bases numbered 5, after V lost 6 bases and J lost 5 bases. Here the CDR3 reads CASRPGQGADQPQHF. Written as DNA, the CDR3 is TGTGCCAGCAGACCGGGACAGGGGGCAGATCAGCCCCAGCATTTT.

The CDR3 loop is CASSFGLATDTQYF. The DNA of the CDR3 is TGCGCCAGCAGCTTCGGACTAGCAACAGATACGCAGTATTTT. The chain is built from TRBV5-1 and TRBJ2-3; 8 bases match TRBD2. The CDR3 length is 14 residues. Looked up from germline, CDR1 is SGHRS and CDR2 is YFSETQ. Unmatched junction bases numbered 2, after V lost 2 bases and J lost 3 bases.

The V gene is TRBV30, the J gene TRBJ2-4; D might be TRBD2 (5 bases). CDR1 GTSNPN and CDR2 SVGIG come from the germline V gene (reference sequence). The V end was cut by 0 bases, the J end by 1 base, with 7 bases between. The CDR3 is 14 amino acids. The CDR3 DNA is TGTGCCTGGAGTGTGTGGGAGGCCAAAAACATTCAGTACTTC. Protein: CAWSVWEAKNIQYF.

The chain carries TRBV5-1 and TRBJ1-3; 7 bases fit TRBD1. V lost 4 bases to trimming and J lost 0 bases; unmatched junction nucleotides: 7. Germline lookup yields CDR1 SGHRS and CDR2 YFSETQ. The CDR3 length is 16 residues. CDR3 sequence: CASSPDRAGSGNTIYF. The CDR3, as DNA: TGCGCCAGCAGCCCTGACAGGGCCGGCTCTGGAAACACCATATATTTT.

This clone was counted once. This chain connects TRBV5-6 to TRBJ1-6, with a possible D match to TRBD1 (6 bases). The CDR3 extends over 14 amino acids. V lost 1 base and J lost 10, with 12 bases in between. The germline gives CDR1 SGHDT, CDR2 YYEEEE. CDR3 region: CASSLLARGSPLHF. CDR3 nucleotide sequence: TGTGCCAGCAGCTTGTTAGCCAGGGGCTCACCCCTCCACTTT.

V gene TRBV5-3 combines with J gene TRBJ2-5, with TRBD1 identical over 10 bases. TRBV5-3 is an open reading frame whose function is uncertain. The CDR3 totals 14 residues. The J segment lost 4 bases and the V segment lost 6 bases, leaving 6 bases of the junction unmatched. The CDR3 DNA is TGTGCCAGAATTTCCCGGGACAGGGGAGAGACCCAGTACTTC. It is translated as CARISRDRGETQYF.

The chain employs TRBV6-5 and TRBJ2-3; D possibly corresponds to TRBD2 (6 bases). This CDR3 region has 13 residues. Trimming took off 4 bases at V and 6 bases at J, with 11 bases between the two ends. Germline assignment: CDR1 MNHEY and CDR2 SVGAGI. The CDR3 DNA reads TGTGCCAGCAGTTTCGGGGAGGTGGATACGCAGTATTTT. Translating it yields CASSFGEVDTQYF.

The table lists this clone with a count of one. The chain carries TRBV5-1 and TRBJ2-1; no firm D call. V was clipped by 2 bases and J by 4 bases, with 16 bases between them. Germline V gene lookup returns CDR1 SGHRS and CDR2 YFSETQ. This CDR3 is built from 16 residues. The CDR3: CASSFTSGGFYNEQFF. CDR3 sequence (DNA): TGCGCCAGCAGCTTCACTTCAGGTGGGTTTTACAATGAGCAGTTCTTC.